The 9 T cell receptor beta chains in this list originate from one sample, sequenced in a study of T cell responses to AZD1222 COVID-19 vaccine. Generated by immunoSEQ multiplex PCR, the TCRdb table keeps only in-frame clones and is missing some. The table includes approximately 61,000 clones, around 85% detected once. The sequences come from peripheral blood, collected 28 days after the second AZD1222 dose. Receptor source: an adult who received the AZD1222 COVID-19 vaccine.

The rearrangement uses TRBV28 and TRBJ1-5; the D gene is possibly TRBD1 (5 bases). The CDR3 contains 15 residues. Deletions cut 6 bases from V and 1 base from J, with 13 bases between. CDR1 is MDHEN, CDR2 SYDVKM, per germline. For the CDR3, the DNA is TGTGCCAGCAGGACCGGGGGGGGAAGCAATCAGCCCCAGCATTTT. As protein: CASRTGGGSNQPQHF.

The CDR3 region is CASSQDNTDRSSYNEQFF. The CDR3 DNA follows: TGTGCCAGCAGCCAAGATAACACAGATAGGAGCTCCTACAATGAGCAGTTCTTC. This rearrangement joins TRBV3-1 (or the pseudogene TRBV3-2) to TRBJ2-1; D is unclear. Germline CDR1 reads LGHDT; CDR2 reads YNNKEL (reference sequence). The CDR3 length is 18 residues. Deletions cut 0 bases from V and 0 bases from J, with 15 bases between.

CDR3 loop: CAISDGTISTDTQYF. The CDR3 DNA follows: TGTGCCATCAGTGACGGGACGATTAGTACAGATACGCAGTATTTT. The chain is built from TRBV10-3 and TRBJ2-3; D is possibly TRBD1 or TRBD2 (5 bases each). Trimming cost V 3 bases and J 3 bases, with 13 bases left between them. Germline V gene data show CDR1 as ENHRY and CDR2 as SYGVKD. The CDR3 runs to 15 residues.

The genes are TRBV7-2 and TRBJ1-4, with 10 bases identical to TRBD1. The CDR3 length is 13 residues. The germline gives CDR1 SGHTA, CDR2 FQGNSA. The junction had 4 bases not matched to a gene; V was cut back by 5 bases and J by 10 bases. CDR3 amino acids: CASSPRTGGKLFF. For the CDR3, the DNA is TGTGCCAGCAGCCCCCGGACAGGGGGAAAACTGTTTTTT.

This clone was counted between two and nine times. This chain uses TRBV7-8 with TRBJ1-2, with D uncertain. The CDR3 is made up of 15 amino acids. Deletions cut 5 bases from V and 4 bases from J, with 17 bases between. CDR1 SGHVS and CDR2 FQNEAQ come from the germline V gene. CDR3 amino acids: CASSPRMPNSYGYTF. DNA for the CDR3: TGTGCCAGCAGCCCTCGAATGCCTAACAGCTATGGCTACACCTTC.

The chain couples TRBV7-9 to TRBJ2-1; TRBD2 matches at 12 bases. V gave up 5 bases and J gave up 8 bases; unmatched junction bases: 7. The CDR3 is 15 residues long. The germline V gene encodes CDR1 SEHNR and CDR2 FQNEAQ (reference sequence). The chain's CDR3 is CASSGSLAGGHEQFF. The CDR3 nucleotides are TGTGCCAGCAGCGGCTCACTAGCGGGAGGCCATGAGCAGTTCTTC.

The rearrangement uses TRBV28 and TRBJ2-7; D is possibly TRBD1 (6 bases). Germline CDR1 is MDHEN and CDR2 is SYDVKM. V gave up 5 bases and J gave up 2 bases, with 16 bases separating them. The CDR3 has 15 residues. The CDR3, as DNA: TGTGCCAGCAGTCCTCCGGTTGGGGGCCCCTACGAGCAGTACTTC. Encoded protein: CASSPPVGGPYEQYF.

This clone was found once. CDR3 nucleotides: TGTGCCAGCAGTTACCTTGGACAGGGTATATACGAGCAGTACTTC. It codes for CASSYLGQGIYEQYF. The chain combines TRBV6-5 with TRBJ2-7; 8 positions match TRBD1. This CDR3 contains 15 residues. Losses at the gene ends were 2 bases for V and 4 bases for J; bases not matched to a gene: 7. Germline V gene data show CDR1 as MNHEY and CDR2 as SVGAGI.

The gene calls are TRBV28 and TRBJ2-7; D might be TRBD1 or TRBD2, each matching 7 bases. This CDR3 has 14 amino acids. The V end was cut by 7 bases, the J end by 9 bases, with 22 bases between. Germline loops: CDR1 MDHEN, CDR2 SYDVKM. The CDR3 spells CASTGGEAYVVQYF. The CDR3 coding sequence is TGTGCCAGCACAGGGGGGGAGGCGTACGTTGTGCAGTACTTC.